This T cell receptor (beta chain) was captured by sequencing in a study of blood T cell repertoires in COVID-19. Assay: immunoSEQ multiplex PCR; the TCRdb copy retains only in-frame clones and omits some. The sample yields about 73,000 clones, roughly 87% seen once. The origin of this receptor is a man older than 75 with acute or convalescent COVID-19. Material: peripheral blood.

The CDR3 region is CASSLAALAKNIQYF. DNA for the CDR3: TGTGCCAGCAGTCTAGCGGCGTTAGCCAAAAACATTCAGTACTTC. This rearrangement joins TRBV6-2 or TRBV6-3 to TRBJ2-4, with TRBD2 matching over 7 bases. The length of the CDR3 is 15 residues. Trimming took 5 bases from V and 0 from J; bases not matched to a gene: 4. Germline V gene lookup returns CDR1 MNHEY and CDR2 SVGEGT.